This TCR beta chain was identified in a study of identical twins. Each cDNA held unique molecular identifiers, and template switching gave it a universal primer site. TCRdb re-analysed the 5' RACE reads in MiXCR, keeping a single row per CDR3 protein. The sample records some 570,000 distinct CDR3 sequences, 20% to 25% being singletons. CDR3 length: 15 residues. Germline CDR1 DFQATT, CDR2 SNEGSKA (reference sequence). V dropped 1 base and J dropped 2 bases, with 13 bases sitting between them. This clonotype was seen a few times. This same sample was also part of a study on yellow fever vaccine responses in identical twins.

Sequenced: CD4+ T cells sorted from blood. This clonotype was obtained from a woman under 30 in good health. The V gene is TRBV20-1, the J gene TRBJ2-3, with D perhaps assigned TRBD1 or TRBD2 (5 bases each). The CDR3 region is CSARGRGSSTDTQYF. Written as DNA, the CDR3 is TGCAGTGCTAGAGGTCGGGGCTCCTCCACAGATACGCAGTATTTT.